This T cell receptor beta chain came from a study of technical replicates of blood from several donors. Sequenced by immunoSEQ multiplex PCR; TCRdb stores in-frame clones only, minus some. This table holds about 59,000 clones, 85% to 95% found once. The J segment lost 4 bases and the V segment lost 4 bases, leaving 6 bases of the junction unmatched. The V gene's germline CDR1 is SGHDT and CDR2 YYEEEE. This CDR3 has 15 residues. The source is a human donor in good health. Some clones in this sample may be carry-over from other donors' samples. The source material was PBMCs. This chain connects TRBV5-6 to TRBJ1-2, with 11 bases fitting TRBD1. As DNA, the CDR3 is TGTGCCAGCAGCGCGGACAGGGGGCTAACCTATGGCTACACCTTC. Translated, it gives CASSADRGLTYGYTF.